This TCR beta chain is from a study of T cells after yellow fever vaccination. Study-level information: It was SMART-Seq v4 Ultra Low Input that prepared the fractions with low cell numbers.

A 5'RACE template-switching step, the method used to make TCR cDNA, added a universal primer site and UMIs. A single record per CDR3 protein comes from TCRdb applying MiXCR to the 5' RACE reads. The table includes 30,000 to 35,000 distinct CDR3 sequences, 6% to 8.5% detected once. This clonotype was observed many times. This specimen consisted of PBMCs, either bulk or a sorted T-cell subset (CD4+, CD8+, memory, or dextramer-sorted; not recorded which), obtained on the day of the first yellow fever vaccination. The TCR comes from a man aged 18 to 29 who received the YFV17D yellow fever vaccine.

CDR3 DNA sequence: TGCGCCAGCAGCCCGGACAGGGGGAAAGATACGCAGTATTTT. As protein: CASSPDRGKDTQYF. The V gene is TRBV5-1, the J gene TRBJ2-3; 10 bases line up with TRBD1. The CDR3 extends over 14 amino acids. Trimming removed 4 bases from V and 5 bases from J; junction bases left unmatched: 4. Looked up from germline, CDR1 is SGHRS and CDR2 is YFSETQ.